This T cell receptor (beta chain) was retrieved from a study of blood T cell repertoires in COVID-19. Study-level information: Samples came from the United States, Italy and Spain, spanning acute and convalescent COVID-19.

Using immunoSEQ multiplex PCR, the repertoire was profiled, and TCRdb retains in-frame clones only, with some absent. The table includes approximately 130,000 clones, roughly 87% detected once. CDR1 LGHDT and CDR2 YNNKEL come from the germline V gene (reference sequence). V lost 4 bases and J lost 6, with 9 bases in between. This CDR3 comprises 13 residues. This clone was picked up one time. Recruits, aged roughly 18 to 100 years, lived in 20 to 30 US areas. Donors were grouped by their self-reported clinical history. The sequenced material came from PBMCs or T cells enriched from blood (not recorded which). The chain combines TRBV3-1 (or the pseudogene TRBV3-2) with TRBJ2-2; no reliable D call. This clonotype originated in a man aged 25 to 45 who had recovered from COVID-19. As DNA, the CDR3 is TGTGCCAGCAGCCCTTTCCAGTCCGGGGAGCTGTTTTTT. Translating gives CASSPFQSGELFF.